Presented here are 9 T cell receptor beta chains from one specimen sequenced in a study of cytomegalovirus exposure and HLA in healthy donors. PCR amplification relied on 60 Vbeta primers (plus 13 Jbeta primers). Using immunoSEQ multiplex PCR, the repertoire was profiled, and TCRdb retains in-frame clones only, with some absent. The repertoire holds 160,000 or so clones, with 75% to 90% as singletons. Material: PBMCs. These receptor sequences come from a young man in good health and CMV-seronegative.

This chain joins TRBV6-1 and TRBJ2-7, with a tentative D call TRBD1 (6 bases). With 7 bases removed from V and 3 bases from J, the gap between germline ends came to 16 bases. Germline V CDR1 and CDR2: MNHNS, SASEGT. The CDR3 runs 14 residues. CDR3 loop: CASTRDQGGYEQYF. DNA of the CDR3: TGTGCCAGCACCCGGGACCAAGGGGGCTACGAGCAGTACTTC.

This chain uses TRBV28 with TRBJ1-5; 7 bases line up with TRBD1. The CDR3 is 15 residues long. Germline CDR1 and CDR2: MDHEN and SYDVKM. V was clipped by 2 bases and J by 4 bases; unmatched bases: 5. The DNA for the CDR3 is TGTGCCAGCAGTTTAAGGGGGCAGGGGAATCAGCCCCAGCATTTT. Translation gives CASSLRGQGNQPQHF.

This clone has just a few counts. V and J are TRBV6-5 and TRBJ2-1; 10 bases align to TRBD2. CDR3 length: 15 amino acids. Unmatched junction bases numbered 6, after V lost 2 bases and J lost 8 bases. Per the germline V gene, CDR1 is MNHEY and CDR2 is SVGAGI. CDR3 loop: CASSYRIAGGDEQFF. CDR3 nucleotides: TGTGCCAGCAGTTACCGGATAGCGGGAGGTGATGAGCAGTTCTTC.

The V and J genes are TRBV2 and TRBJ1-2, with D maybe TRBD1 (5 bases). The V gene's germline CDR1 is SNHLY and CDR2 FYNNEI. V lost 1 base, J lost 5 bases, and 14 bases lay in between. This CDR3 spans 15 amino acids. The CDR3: CASSEEEQEVYGYTF. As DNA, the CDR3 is TGTGCCAGCAGTGAAGAGGAACAGGAAGTTTATGGCTACACCTTC.

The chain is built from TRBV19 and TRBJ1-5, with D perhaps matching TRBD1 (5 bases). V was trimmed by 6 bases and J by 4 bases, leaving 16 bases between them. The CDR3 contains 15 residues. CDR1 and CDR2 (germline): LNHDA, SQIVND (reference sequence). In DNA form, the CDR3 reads TGTGCCAGTAGGACCATTGGACAACTTAATCAGCCCCAGCATTTT. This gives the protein CASRTIGQLNQPQHF.

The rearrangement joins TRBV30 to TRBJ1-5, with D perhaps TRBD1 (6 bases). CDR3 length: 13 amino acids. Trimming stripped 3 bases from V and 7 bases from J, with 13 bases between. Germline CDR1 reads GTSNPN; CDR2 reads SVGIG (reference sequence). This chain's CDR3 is CAWRGGHQQPQHF. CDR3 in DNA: TGTGCCTGGAGGGGGGGGCATCAACAGCCCCAGCATTTT.

CDR3 amino acids: CATGQGSTDTQYF. The CDR3 region has the DNA TGCGCCACCGGACAGGGATCAACAGATACGCAGTATTTT. This chain uses TRBV5-1 with TRBJ2-3, with TRBD1 matching over 8 bases. The CDR3 is 13 amino acids. CDR1 is SGHRS and CDR2 is YFSETQ in the germline V gene. The V segment lost 9 bases and the J segment 3 bases; nucleotides outside the gene matches: 6.

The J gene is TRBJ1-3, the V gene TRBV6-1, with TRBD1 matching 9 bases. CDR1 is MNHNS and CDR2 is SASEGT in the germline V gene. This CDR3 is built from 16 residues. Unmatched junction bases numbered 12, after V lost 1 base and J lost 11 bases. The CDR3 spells CASSEGTGAFRCAIYF. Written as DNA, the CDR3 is TGTGCCAGCAGTGAAGGGACAGGGGCCTTTCGGTGCGCCATATATTTT.

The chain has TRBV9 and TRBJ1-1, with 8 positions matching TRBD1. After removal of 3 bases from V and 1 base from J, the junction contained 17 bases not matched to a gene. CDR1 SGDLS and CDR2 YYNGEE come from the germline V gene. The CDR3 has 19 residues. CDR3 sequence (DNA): TGTGCCAGCAGCGGATCAACCCCCCAGGGGGCAAGGAGGAACACTGAAGCTTTCTTT. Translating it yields CASSGSTPQGARRNTEAFF.